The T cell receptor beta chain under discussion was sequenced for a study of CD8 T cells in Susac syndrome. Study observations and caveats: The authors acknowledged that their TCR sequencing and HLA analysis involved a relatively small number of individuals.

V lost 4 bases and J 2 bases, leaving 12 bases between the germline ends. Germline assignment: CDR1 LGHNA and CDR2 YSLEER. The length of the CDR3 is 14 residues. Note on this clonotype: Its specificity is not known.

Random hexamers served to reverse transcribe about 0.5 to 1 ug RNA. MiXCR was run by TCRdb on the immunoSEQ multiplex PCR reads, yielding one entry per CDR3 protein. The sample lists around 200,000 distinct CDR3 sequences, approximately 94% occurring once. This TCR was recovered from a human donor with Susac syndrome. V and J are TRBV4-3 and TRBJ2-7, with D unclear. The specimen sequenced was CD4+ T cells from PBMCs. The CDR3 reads CASSRTAGPYEQYF. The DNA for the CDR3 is TGCGCCAGCAGCCGGACGGCTGGTCCCTACGAGCAGTACTTC.